One and the same sample provided the 18 T cell receptor beta chains below, sequenced in a study of OX40 agonist ivuxolimab in advanced cancers. The method was immunoSEQ multiplex PCR; TCRdb's version includes in-frame clones alone and lacks a portion of them. The sample carries fewer than 85,000 clones, around 80% recorded once. This material consisted of CD4+ or CD8+ T cells sorted from blood, taken in a trial of the OX40 agonist ivuxolimab. The receptor set was obtained from an adult with an advanced solid tumor such as melanoma, head and neck, liver or kidney cancer.

The chain links TRBV6-5 to TRBJ2-7, with a weak D call TRBD2 (5 bases). This CDR3 has 13 amino acids. V lost 6 bases and J lost 5, with 14 bases in between. CDR1 is MNHEY and CDR2 is SVGAGI in the germline V gene. In DNA form, the CDR3 reads TGTGCCAGCAGCGACGCCCACGGGAACGAGCAGTACTTC. This codes for CASSDAHGNEQYF.

The V and J genes are TRBV4-3 and TRBJ2-5; tentatively, D is TRBD2 (7 bases). This CDR3 has 17 amino acids. Germline V CDR1 and CDR2: LGHNA, YSLEER. V was shortened by 2 bases and J by 5 bases, with 21 bases between the two germline ends. CDR3 in amino acids: CASSQSLGAGGFETQYF. The CDR3 coding sequence is TGCGCCAGCAGCCAATCTCTGGGGGCCGGGGGGTTTGAGACCCAGTACTTC.

This chain uses TRBV7-2 with TRBJ2-3; TRBD2 agrees at 12 bases. The junction had 6 bases not matched to a gene; V was cut back by 3 bases and J by 8 bases. This CDR3 comprises 15 residues. In germline, CDR1 is SGHTA, CDR2 FQGNSA. This CDR3 is CASSFPSGRAGTQYF. The CDR3 DNA reads as TGTGCCAGCAGCTTTCCTAGCGGGAGGGCCGGTACGCAGTATTTT.

The V call is TRBV5-4, the J call TRBJ1-4; 7 nucleotides match TRBD1. Germline trimming cut 4 bases from V and 5 bases from J; bases unmatched to any gene: 8. Germline values: CDR1 SGHNT, CDR2 YYREEE (reference sequence). The CDR3 sequence is 15 residues long. As DNA, the CDR3 is TGTGCCAGCAGCGGAGACGGGACAGCGAATGAAAAACTGTTTTTT. It translates to CASSGDGTANEKLFF.

This chain connects TRBV28 to TRBJ1-2; 8 bases match TRBD1. This CDR3 comprises 11 residues. In germline, CDR1 is MDHEN, CDR2 SYDVKM. The ends lost 11 bases at V and 3 bases at J; junction bases unmatched: 2. The CDR3 loop is CALQGDYGYTF. The CDR3 coding sequence is TGTGCCCTACAGGGGGACTATGGCTACACCTTC.

The genes are TRBV10-3 and TRBJ1-6, with 7 nucleotides matching TRBD1. The germline V gene encodes CDR1 ENHRY and CDR2 SYGVKD. The CDR3 has 20 residues. V lost 2 bases and J lost 8; bases outside the gene matches: 21. CDR3 bases: TGTGCCATCAGTGAGATAAGGGGGCAGGCCGGAGCCAACATCGATTCACCCCTCCACTTT. This translates into CAISEIRGQAGANIDSPLHF.

This clone has just one count. The V gene is TRBV6-5, the J gene TRBJ2-7, with D tentatively TRBD1 (6 bases). Germline lookup yields CDR1 MNHEY and CDR2 SVGAGI. V lost 6 bases, J lost 0 bases, and 15 bases lay in between. This CDR3 region has 15 residues. For the CDR3, the DNA is TGTGCCAGCAGGCTCTACGGACAGAACTCCTACGAGCAGTACTTC. Encoded protein: CASRLYGQNSYEQYF.

The chain has TRBV7-6 and TRBJ1-2; tentatively, D is TRBD1 (5 bases). The V gene lost 3 bases and the J gene lost 4 bases, with 21 bases spanning the gap. The germline V gene encodes CDR1 SGHVS and CDR2 FNYEAQ. This CDR3 spans 17 amino acids. The CDR3 sequence is CASSFHPSNSGTYGYTF. CDR3 DNA sequence: TGTGCCAGCAGCTTCCATCCTTCCAATTCAGGGACCTATGGCTACACCTTC.

This clone appeared a single time. This chain uses TRBV6-6 with TRBJ2-5; TRBD2 matches at 13 bases. Germline V gene lookup returns CDR1 MNHNY and CDR2 SVGAGI (reference sequence). V dropped 5 bases and J dropped 3; count of bases not matched to a gene: 3. The CDR3 totals 15 residues. CDR3 in DNA: TGTGCCAGCAGTCAGACTAGCGGGGGGAAAGAGACCCAGTACTTC. Amino acids: CASSQTSGGKETQYF.

This chain links TRBV6-5 with TRBJ1-3; TRBD1 is a possible D gene (6 bases). The CDR3 spans 15 residues. Germline V lookup: CDR1 MNHEY, CDR2 SVGAGI. V lost 6 bases and J 3 bases, leaving 15 bases between the germline ends. The DNA of the CDR3 is TGTGCCAGCAGCTTAGGGGGGAGGCATGGAAACACCATATATTTT. Protein sequence: CASSLGGRHGNTIYF.

The gene calls are TRBV4-1 and TRBJ2-7; TRBD1 matches 8 bases. Germline lookup yields CDR1 MGHRA and CDR2 YSYEKL. V dropped 4 bases and J dropped 2; count of bases not matched to a gene: 7. This CDR3 is built from 15 residues. The CDR3 DNA sequence: TGCGCCAGCAGCCCCCCCGGACAGGGTACCTACGAGCAGTACTTC. It specifies CASSPPGQGTYEQYF.

V and J are TRBV11-2 and TRBJ2-1; 8 bases agree with TRBD1. The CDR3 has 14 amino acids. From germline, CDR1 is SGHAT and CDR2 FQNNGV. The J segment lost 10 bases and the V segment lost 5 bases, leaving 10 bases of the junction unmatched. CDR3 DNA: TGTGCCAGCAGCCCACAGACAGGGGCCACCGAGCAGTTCTTC. Amino acids: CASSPQTGATEQFF.

This clone was picked up a small number of times. The chain joins TRBV27 to TRBJ2-7, with 8 nucleotides matching TRBD2. Germline CDR1 reads MNHEY; CDR2 reads SMNVEV (reference sequence). After removal of 5 bases from V and 7 bases from J, the junction contained 13 bases not matched to a gene. The CDR3 is 15 amino acids. The CDR3 nucleotides are TGTGCCAGCAGTCCGTGGGCGGGGGGTTCGAGGGAGCAGTACTTC. Its protein is CASSPWAGGSREQYF.

The chain has TRBV7-9 and TRBJ1-2; 8 nucleotides agree with TRBD1. Germline assignment: CDR1 SEHNR and CDR2 FQNEAQ (reference sequence). The trim removed 3 bases at V and 4 bases at J, leaving 4 bases unmatched. The CDR3 consists of 14 residues. CDR3 residues: CASSFPGTGYGYTF. CDR3 coding DNA: TGTGCCAGCAGCTTCCCAGGGACAGGCTATGGCTACACCTTC.

The rearrangement links TRBV29-1 to TRBJ2-3; the match to TRBD2 covers 7 bases. J gave up 4 bases and V 5 bases, and 27 bases lay outside the gene matches. This CDR3 has 20 residues. Germline V gene lookup returns CDR1 SQVTM and CDR2 ANQGSEA. This chain's CDR3 is CSVPSLYLDVQGGSPDTQYF. CDR3 DNA sequence: TGCAGCGTTCCCTCTCTGTACTTGGACGTCCAGGGCGGGAGTCCAGATACGCAGTATTTT.

This chain links TRBV29-1 with TRBJ2-7; 7 positions agree with TRBD1. The length of the CDR3 is 13 residues. Losses at the gene ends were 7 bases for V and 4 bases for J; bases not matched to a gene: 10. Germline loops: CDR1 SQVTM, CDR2 ANQGSEA. The CDR3 bases are TGCAGCGCTATGGACAGGTATTCTTACGAGCAGTACTTC. Amino acids: CSAMDRYSYEQYF.

There are a few counts of this clone. The gene calls are TRBV18 and TRBJ1-1; D ambiguous. Trimming shortened V by 4 bases and J by 4 bases, and 19 bases separated the two germline ends. CDR1 is KGHSH, CDR2 LQKENI, per germline. The CDR3 contains 16 residues. DNA for the CDR3: TGTGCCAGCTCACGTGAGGCTTTGGGCAGCAGCACTGAAGCTTTCTTT. Its protein is CASSREALGSSTEAFF. The whole variable domain, remainder taken from reference TRBV18 and TRBJ1-1, is NAGVMQNPRHLVRRRGQEARLRCSPMKGHSHVYWYRQLPEEGLKFMVYLQKENIIDESGMPKERFSAEFPKEGPSILRIQQVVRGDSAAYFCASSREALGSSTEAFFGQGTRLTVV.

The chain uses TRBV7-9 and TRBJ2-6, with D perhaps matching TRBD2 (5 bases). Germline V gives CDR1 SEHNR, CDR2 FQNEAQ (reference sequence). The CDR3 contains 15 residues. Trimming took 5 bases from V and 2 from J, leaving 10 bases between them. The CDR3, as DNA: TGTGCCAGCAGCCTCCCGCGGGCTGGGGCCAACGTCCTGACTTTC. Translating it yields CASSLPRAGANVLTF.